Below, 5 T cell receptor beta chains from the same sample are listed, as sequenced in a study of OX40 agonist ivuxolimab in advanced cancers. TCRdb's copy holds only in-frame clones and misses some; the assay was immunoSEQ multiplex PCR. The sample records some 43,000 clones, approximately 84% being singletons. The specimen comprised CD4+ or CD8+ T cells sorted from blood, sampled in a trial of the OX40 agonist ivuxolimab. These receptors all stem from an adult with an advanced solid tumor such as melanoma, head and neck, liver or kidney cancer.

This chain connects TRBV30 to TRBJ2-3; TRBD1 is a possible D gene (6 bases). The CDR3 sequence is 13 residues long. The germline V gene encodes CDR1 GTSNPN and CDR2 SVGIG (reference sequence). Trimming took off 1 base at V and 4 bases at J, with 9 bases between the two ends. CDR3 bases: TGTGCCTGGAGTGCGACAGGTGCAGATACGCAGTATTTT. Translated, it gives CAWSATGADTQYF. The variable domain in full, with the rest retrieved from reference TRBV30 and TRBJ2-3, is SQTIHQWPATLVQPVGSPLSLECTVEGTSNPNLYWYRQAAGRGLQLLFYSVGIGQISSEVPQNLSASRPQDRQFILSSKKLLLSDSGFYLCAWSATGADTQYFGPGTRLTVL.

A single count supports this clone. CDR3 bases: TGTGCCAGCTCACCACGACCAGGGGGGGACACTGAAGCTTTCTTT. This translates into CASSPRPGGDTEAFF. The V gene is TRBV18, the J gene TRBJ1-1, with 7 positions matching TRBD1. The ends lost 1 base at V and 3 bases at J; junction bases unmatched: 5. Germline V lookup: CDR1 KGHSH, CDR2 LQKENI. This CDR3 spans 15 amino acids.

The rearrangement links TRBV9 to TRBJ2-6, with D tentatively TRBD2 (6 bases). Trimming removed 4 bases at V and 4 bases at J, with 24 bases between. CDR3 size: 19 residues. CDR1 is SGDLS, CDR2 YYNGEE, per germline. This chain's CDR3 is CASSPTPFSGGAGANVLTF. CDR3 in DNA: TGTGCCAGCAGCCCCACCCCCTTTTCAGGAGGGGCCGGGGCCAACGTCCTGACTTTC.

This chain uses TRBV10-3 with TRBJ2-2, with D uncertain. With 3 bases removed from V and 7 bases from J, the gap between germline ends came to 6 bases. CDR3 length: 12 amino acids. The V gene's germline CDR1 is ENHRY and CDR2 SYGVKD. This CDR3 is CAISDLGGELFF. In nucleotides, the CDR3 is TGTGCCATCAGTGACCTGGGCGGGGAGCTGTTTTTT.

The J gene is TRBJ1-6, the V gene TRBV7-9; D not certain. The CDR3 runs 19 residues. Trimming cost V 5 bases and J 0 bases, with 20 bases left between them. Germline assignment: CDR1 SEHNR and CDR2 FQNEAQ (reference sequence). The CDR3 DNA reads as TGTGCCAGCAGCCCCACGGGTATTATGGGGAGCTCCTATAATTCACCCCTCCACTTT. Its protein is CASSPTGIMGSSYNSPLHF.